The clone carrying this T cell receptor beta chain was recorded a few times. As yet, its antigen is unknown. This CDR3 has 15 residues. Germline V gene lookup returns CDR1 GTSNPN and CDR2 SVGIG (reference sequence). V lost 1 base, J lost 5 bases, and 2 bases stayed unmatched. Sequenced material consisted of expressed TCRB transcripts (all of the isolated RNA was reverse transcribed). TCRdb keeps only in-frame clones here, not all; method: immunoSEQ multiplex PCR. Of about 16,000 clones listed, 45% to 55% are singletons. This entry is derived from a study of beta chain features in type 1 diabetes. The study's findings and limits: When VDJ junctions were examined, type 1 diabetes patients showed fewer insertions and more deletions. The study found that naive, central memory and Treg TCRB repertoires appeared more similar in patients than in healthy donors. Patients with Type 1 diabetes showed moderately but significantly shorter TCRB CDR3s in all four CD4+ subsets.

Sorting produced populations that all topped 98% purity. Sequencing was carried out using stem cell memory CD4+ T cells from blood. The sequence was obtained from a woman aged 18-35 years in good health. V gene TRBV30 combines with J gene TRBJ2-5, with 15 positions matching TRBD2. CDR3 coding DNA: TGTGCCTGGAGTGGGACTAGCGGGAGGGGCGAGACCCAGTACTTC. This gives the protein CAWSGTSGRGETQYF.